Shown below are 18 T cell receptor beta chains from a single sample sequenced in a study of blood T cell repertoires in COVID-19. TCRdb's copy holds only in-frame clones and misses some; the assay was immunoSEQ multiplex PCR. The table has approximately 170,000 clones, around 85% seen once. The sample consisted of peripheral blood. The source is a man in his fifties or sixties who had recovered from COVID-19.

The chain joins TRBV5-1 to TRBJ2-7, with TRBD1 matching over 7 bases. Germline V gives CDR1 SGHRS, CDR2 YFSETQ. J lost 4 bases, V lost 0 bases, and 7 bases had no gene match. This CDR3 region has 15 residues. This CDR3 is CASSLEGTVPYEQYF. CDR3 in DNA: TGCGCCAGCAGCTTGGAGGGGACAGTGCCTTACGAGCAGTACTTC.

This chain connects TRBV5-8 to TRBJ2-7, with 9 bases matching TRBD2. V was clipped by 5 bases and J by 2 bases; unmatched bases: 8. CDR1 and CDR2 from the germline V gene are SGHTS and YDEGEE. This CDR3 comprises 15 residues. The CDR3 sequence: CASRKRGTSPYEQYF. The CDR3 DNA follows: TGTGCCAGCAGGAAACGCGGGACTAGCCCCTACGAGCAGTACTTC.

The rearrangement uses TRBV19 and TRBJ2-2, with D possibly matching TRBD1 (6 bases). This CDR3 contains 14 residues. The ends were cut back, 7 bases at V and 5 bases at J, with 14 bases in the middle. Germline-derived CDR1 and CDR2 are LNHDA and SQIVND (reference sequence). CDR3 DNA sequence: TGTGCCAGTACCCAACAGGGAAGGACCGGGGAGCTGTTTTTT. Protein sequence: CASTQQGRTGELFF.

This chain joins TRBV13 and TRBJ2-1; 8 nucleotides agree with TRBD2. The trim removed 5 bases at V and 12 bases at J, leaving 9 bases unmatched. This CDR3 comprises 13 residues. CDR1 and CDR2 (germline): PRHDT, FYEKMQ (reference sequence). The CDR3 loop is CASSHGGDPRQFF. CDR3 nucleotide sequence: TGTGCCAGCAGCCACGGGGGGGACCCGCGGCAGTTCTTC.

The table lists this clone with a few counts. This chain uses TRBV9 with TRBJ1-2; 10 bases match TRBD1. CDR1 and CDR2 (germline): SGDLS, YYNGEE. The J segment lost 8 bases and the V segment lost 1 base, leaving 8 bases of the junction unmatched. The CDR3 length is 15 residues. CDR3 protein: CASSVSSGQGHGYTF. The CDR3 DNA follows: TGTGCCAGCAGCGTATCTTCGGGACAGGGGCACGGCTACACCTTC.

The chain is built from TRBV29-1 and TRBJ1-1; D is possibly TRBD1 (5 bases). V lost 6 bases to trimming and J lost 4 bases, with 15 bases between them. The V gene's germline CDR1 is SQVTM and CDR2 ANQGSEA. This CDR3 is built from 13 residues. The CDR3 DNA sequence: TGCAGCGTCCGGATCGCAGGGTCCACTGAAGCTTTCTTT. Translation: CSVRIAGSTEAFF.

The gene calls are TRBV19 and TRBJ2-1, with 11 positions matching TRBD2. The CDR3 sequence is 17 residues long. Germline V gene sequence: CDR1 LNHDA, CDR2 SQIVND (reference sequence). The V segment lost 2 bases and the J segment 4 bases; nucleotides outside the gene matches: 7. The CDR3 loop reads CASSILPASGGYNEQFF. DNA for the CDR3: TGTGCCAGTAGTATACTCCCCGCTAGCGGGGGGTACAATGAGCAGTTCTTC.

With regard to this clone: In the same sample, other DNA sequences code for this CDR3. CDR3 region: CASSFSSGGETQYF. CDR3 DNA: TGTGCCAGCAGCTTTTCCAGCGGGGGGGAGACCCAGTACTTC. The chain joins TRBV5-6 to TRBJ2-5; 9 nucleotides agree with TRBD2. Per the germline V gene, CDR1 is SGHDT and CDR2 is YYEEEE. The J segment lost 5 bases and the V segment lost 2 bases, leaving 4 bases of the junction unmatched. The CDR3 is 14 residues long.

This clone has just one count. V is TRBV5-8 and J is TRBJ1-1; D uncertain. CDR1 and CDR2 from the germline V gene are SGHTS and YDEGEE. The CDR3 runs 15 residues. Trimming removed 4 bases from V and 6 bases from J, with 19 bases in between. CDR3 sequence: CASSPIGQREAEAFF. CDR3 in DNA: TGTGCCAGCAGCCCTATTGGTCAAAGGGAGGCTGAAGCTTTCTTT. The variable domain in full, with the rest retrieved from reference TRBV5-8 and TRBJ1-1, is EAGVTQSPTHLIKTRGQQATLRCSPISGHTSVYWYQQALGLGLQFLLWYDEGEERNRGNFPPRFSGRQFPNYSSELNVNALELEDSALYLCASSPIGQREAEAFFGQGTRLTVV.

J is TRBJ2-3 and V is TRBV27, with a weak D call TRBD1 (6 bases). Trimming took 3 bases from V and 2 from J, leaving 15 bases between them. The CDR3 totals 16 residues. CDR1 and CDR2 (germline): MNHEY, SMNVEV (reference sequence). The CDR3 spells CASSFLSGALTDTQYF. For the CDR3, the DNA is TGTGCCAGCAGTTTTCTGTCAGGGGCCCTCACAGATACGCAGTATTTT.

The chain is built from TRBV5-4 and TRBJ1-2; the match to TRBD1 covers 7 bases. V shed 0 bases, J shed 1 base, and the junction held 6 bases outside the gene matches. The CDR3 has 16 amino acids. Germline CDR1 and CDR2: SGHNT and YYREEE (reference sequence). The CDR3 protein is CASSLAGQGVNYGYTF. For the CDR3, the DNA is TGTGCCAGCAGCTTGGCCGGTCAGGGGGTTAACTATGGCTACACCTTC.

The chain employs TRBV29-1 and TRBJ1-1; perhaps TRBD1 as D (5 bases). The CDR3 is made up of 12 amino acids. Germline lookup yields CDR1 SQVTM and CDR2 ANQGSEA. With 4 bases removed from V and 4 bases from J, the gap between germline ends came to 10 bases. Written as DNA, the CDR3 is TGCAGCGTTGCTAGGGGTGGCACTGAAGCTTTCTTT. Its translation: CSVARGGTEAFF.

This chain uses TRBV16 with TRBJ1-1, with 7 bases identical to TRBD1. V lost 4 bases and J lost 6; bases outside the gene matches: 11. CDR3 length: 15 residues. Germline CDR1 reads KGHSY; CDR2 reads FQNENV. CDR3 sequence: CASSRATGAGAEAFF. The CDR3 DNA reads TGTGCCAGCAGCCGAGCCACAGGGGCGGGCGCTGAAGCTTTCTTT.

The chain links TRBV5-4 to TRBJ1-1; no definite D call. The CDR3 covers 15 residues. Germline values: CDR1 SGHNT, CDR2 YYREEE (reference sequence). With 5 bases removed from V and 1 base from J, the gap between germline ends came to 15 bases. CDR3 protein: CASSQYSTPNTEAFF. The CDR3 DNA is TGTGCCAGCAGTCAATACTCTACTCCGAACACTGAAGCTTTCTTT.

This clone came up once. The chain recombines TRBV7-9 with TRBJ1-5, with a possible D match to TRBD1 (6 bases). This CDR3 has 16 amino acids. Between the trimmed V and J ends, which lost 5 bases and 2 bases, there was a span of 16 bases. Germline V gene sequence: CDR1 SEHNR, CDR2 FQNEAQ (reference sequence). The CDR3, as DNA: TGTGCCAGCAGCCCGTCGGACAGTGGGCGCAATCAGCCCCAGCATTTT. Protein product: CASSPSDSGRNQPQHF.

This chain's CDR3 is CASSTVTSGYEQYF. CDR3 sequence (DNA): TGTGCCAGCAGCACTGTCACTAGCGGCTACGAGCAGTACTTC. The genes are TRBV7-9 and TRBJ2-7, with 8 bases identical to TRBD2. V lost 5 bases, J lost 3 bases, and 6 bases stayed unmatched. The CDR3 is 14 amino acids. CDR1 is SEHNR, CDR2 FQNEAQ, per germline (reference sequence). The complete variable domain, with remaining parts taken from reference TRBV7-9 and TRBJ2-7, reads DTGVSQNPRHKITKRGQNVTFRCDPISEHNRLYWYRQTLGQGPEFLTYFQNEAQLEKSRLLSDRFSAERPKGSFSTLEIQRTEQGDSAMYLCASSTVTSGYEQYFGPGTRLTVT.

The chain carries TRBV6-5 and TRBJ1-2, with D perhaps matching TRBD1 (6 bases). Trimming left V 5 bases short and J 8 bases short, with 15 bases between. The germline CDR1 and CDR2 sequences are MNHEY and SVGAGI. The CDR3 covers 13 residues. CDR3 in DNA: TGTGCCAGCAGTAATCCGGGACATCAGGGCTACACCTTC. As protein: CASSNPGHQGYTF.

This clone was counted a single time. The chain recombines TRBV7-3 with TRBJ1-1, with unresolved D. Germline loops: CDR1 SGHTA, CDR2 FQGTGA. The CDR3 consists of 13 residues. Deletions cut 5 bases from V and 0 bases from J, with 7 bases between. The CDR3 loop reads CASSPNLNTEAFF. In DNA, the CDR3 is TGTGCCAGCAGCCCTAACCTGAACACTGAAGCTTTCTTT. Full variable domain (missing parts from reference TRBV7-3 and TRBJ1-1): GAGVSQTPSNKVTEKGKYVELRCDPISGHTALYWYRQSLGQGPEFLIYFQGTGAADDSGLPNDRFFAVRPEGSVSTLKIQRTERGDSAVYLCASSPNLNTEAFFGQGTRLTVV.